Sequencing of this TCR beta chain was carried out in a study of cytomegalovirus exposure and HLA in healthy donors. Use of 60 Vbeta and 13 Jbeta primers characterized the PCR. Repertoires were generated with immunoSEQ multiplex PCR, while TCRdb's copy carries only in-frame clones and drops some. The sample includes more than 85,000 clones, about 80% seen only once; the top ten take 3.5% to 4.5%. On this clone itself: Antigen unknown.

Notes on the study in general: Researchers catalogued over 150 TCR beta chains as cytomegalovirus-associated. One variant, a missense change in DCLRE1C, was linked in a later analysis to TCR beta V- and J-gene trimming.

Germline CDR1 MGHRA, CDR2 YSYEKL. V gave up 5 bases and J gave up 1 base, with 11 bases separating them. The CDR3 length is 14 residues. This clonotype was sampled from a female donor in good health and CMV-seropositive. The chain uses TRBV4-1 and TRBJ1-1, with D perhaps TRBD1 (5 bases). Sequencing used PBMCs. As DNA, the CDR3 is TGCGCCAGCAGCGAGGGACTTAGGAACACTGAAGCTTTCTTT. As protein: CASSEGLRNTEAFF.